The 23 T cell receptor beta chains below all came from one sample that was sequenced in a study of shared clonotypes between healthy human individuals. Generated by immunoSEQ multiplex PCR, the TCRdb table keeps only in-frame clones and is missing some. The sample yields about 820,000 clones, approximately 92% seen once. Naive CD8 cells lacked CD45RO and underwent positive selection for CCR7, leaving out terminally differentiated effector memory CD45RA+ cells. The specimen was naive CD8+ T cells sorted from blood. These receptors were obtained from a young man in good health.

The rearrangement links TRBV7-9 to TRBJ2-7, with D possibly matching TRBD1 (5 bases). Deletions cut 5 bases from V and 4 bases from J, with 18 bases between. The V gene's germline CDR1 is SEHNR and CDR2 FQNEAQ (reference sequence). The CDR3 consists of 15 residues. CDR3 sequence: CASSPRSQGFYEQYF. For the CDR3, the DNA is TGTGCCAGCAGCCCGAGGTCGCAGGGTTTTTACGAGCAGTACTTC.

The CDR3 spells CASSILGNRGVRGANVLTF. In nucleotides, the CDR3 is TGTGCCAGTAGTATTCTTGGTAACAGGGGAGTACGTGGGGCCAACGTCCTGACTTTC. V gene TRBV19 combines with J gene TRBJ2-6, with TRBD1 identical over 7 bases. Looked up from germline, CDR1 is LNHDA and CDR2 is SQIVND (reference sequence). This CDR3 contains 19 residues. After removal of 3 bases from V and 3 bases from J, the junction contained 14 bases not matched to a gene. The full variable domain, with the rest looked up from reference TRBV19 and TRBJ2-6, is DGGITQSPKYLFRKEGQNVTLSCEQNLNHDAMYWYRQDPGQGLRLIYYSQIVNDFQKGDIAEGYSVSREKKESFPLTVTSAQKNPTAFYLCASSILGNRGVRGANVLTFGAGSRLTVL.

The gene calls are TRBV5-4 and TRBJ2-5; 16 positions agree with TRBD2. The germline gives CDR1 SGHNT, CDR2 YYREEE (reference sequence). The V and J ends lost 3 bases and 4 bases, in that order; junction bases with no gene match: 9. This CDR3 is 18 amino acids long. The CDR3 protein is CASSSPGLAGGERETQYF. The CDR3, as DNA: TGTGCCAGCAGCTCCCCGGGACTAGCGGGAGGGGAACGAGAGACCCAGTACTTC.

V gene TRBV7-9 combines with J gene TRBJ2-7, with 7 positions matching TRBD2. Per the germline V gene, CDR1 is SEHNR and CDR2 is FQNEAQ (reference sequence). This CDR3 region has 15 residues. Trimming took 6 bases from V and 4 from J; bases not matched to a gene: 12. This CDR3 reads CASSLASGKSYEQYF. The CDR3 nucleotides are TGTGCCAGCAGTCTAGCCAGCGGGAAGTCTTACGAGCAGTACTTC. The full variable domain, its missing parts supplied by reference TRBV7-9 and TRBJ2-7, is DTGVSQNPRHKITKRGQNVTFRCDPISEHNRLYWYRQTLGQGPEFLTYFQNEAQLEKSRLLSDRFSAERPKGSFSTLEIQRTEQGDSAMYLCASSLASGKSYEQYFGPGTRLTVT.

This clone was recorded once. The chain links TRBV5-1 to TRBJ2-5, with a weak D call TRBD1 (6 bases). The germline V gene encodes CDR1 SGHRS and CDR2 YFSETQ. This CDR3 is built from 17 residues. Trimming took off 2 bases at V and 2 bases at J, with 19 bases between the two ends. CDR3 sequence (DNA): TGCGCCAGCAGCTTTGAAGGGACATCTATAGGGCAAGAGACCCAGTACTTC. This sequence encodes CASSFEGTSIGQETQYF.

V is TRBV10-3 and J is TRBJ2-3; tentatively, D is TRBD1 (6 bases). Germline CDR1 is ENHRY and CDR2 is SYGVKD. The CDR3 has 15 residues. Deletions cut 5 bases from V and 5 bases from J, with 17 bases between. The CDR3, as DNA: TGTGCCATCAGTCCAGGGGATGTGCACCAAGATACGCAGTATTTT. Residues: CAISPGDVHQDTQYF.

The gene calls are TRBV9 and TRBJ2-1; D may correspond to TRBD1 or TRBD2 (5 bases each). The length of the CDR3 is 14 residues. Trimming took off 0 bases at V and 9 bases at J, with 13 bases between the two ends. Germline-derived CDR1 and CDR2 are SGDLS and YYNGEE. Written as DNA, the CDR3 is TGTGCCAGCAGCGTAGGGGGGTCCCCCGGTGAGCAGTTCTTC. Protein product: CASSVGGSPGEQFF.

Concerning this clone itself: This may stem from a read error, because a much larger clone lies one nucleotide away. The chain combines TRBV7-8 with TRBJ2-7; D is undetermined. The V end was cut by 5 bases, the J end by 2 bases, with 7 bases between. CDR1 and CDR2 (germline): SGHVS, FQNEAQ. This CDR3 spans 12 amino acids. This CDR3 reads CASSPNPYEQYF. The CDR3 DNA follows: TGTGCCAGCAGCCCCAACCCCTACGAGCAGTACTTC.

This chain joins TRBV30 and TRBJ2-7; the D is unclear. Germline lookup yields CDR1 GTSNPN and CDR2 SVGIG (reference sequence). There are 12 residues in the CDR3. V lost 6 bases and J lost 6, with 15 bases in between. The CDR3 DNA is TGTGCCTGTACTGGGAAAGGTGGCGAGCAGTACTTC. Encoded protein: CACTGKGGEQYF. Full variable domain (rest looked up from reference TRBV30 and TRBJ2-7): SQTIHQWPATLVQPVGSPLSLECTVEGTSNPNLYWYRQAAGRGLQLLFYSVGIGQISSEVPQNLSASRPQDRQFILSSKKLLLSDSGFYLCACTGKGGEQYFGPGTRLTVT.

The rearrangement joins TRBV11-2 to TRBJ2-1, with D perhaps TRBD2 (6 bases). Germline CDR1 and CDR2: SGHAT and FQNNGV. V lost 3 bases to trimming and J lost 3 bases, with 15 bases between them. The CDR3 runs 16 residues. CDR3 sequence reads: CASSFLLGGNYNEQFF. As DNA, the CDR3 is TGTGCCAGCAGCTTCCTTTTGGGAGGCAACTACAATGAGCAGTTCTTC.

V gene TRBV7-9 combines with J gene TRBJ1-1, with 8 bases matching TRBD1. This CDR3 has 14 amino acids. CDR1 and CDR2 (germline): SEHNR, FQNEAQ (reference sequence). The junction had 7 bases not matched to a gene; V was cut back by 5 bases and J by 5 bases. This CDR3 reads CASSRTDRATEAFF. As DNA, the CDR3 is TGTGCCAGCAGCAGGACGGACAGGGCGACTGAAGCTTTCTTT. Full variable domain (missing parts from reference TRBV7-9 and TRBJ1-1): DTGVSQNPRHKITKRGQNVTFRCDPISEHNRLYWYRQTLGQGPEFLTYFQNEAQLEKSRLLSDRFSAERPKGSFSTLEIQRTEQGDSAMYLCASSRTDRATEAFFGQGTRLTVV.

This chain joins TRBV4-2 and TRBJ2-1, with D perhaps TRBD2 (5 bases). Per the germline V gene, CDR1 is LGHNA and CDR2 is YNFKEQ. V was trimmed by 0 bases and J by 8 bases, leaving 17 bases between them. The CDR3 length is 16 residues. The CDR3 region is CASSQEAVIGGDEQFF. CDR3 sequence (DNA): TGTGCCAGCAGCCAAGAGGCTGTAATCGGAGGCGATGAGCAGTTCTTC.

The genes are TRBV27 and TRBJ2-7; 9 bases are a match to TRBD2. Trimming cost V 7 bases and J 4 bases; bases outside gene matches: 11. The CDR3 covers 15 residues. Germline lookup yields CDR1 MNHEY and CDR2 SMNVEV (reference sequence). The CDR3 loop is CASKPLAGDRYEQYF. CDR3 bases: TGTGCCAGCAAACCGTTAGCGGGAGACCGTTACGAGCAGTACTTC.

The chain couples TRBV7-9 to TRBJ1-4; D is unresolved. Germline CDR1 SEHNR, CDR2 FQNEAQ (reference sequence). V was cut by 5 bases and J by 8 bases, with 21 bases left in between. CDR3 length: 16 residues. CDR3 in amino acids: CASSHPRSAFQEKLFF. CDR3 nucleotides: TGTGCCAGCAGCCACCCTAGGTCGGCTTTTCAAGAAAAACTGTTTTTT. Full variable domain (remainder filled in from reference TRBV7-9 and TRBJ1-4): DTGVSQNPRHKITKRGQNVTFRCDPISEHNRLYWYRQTLGQGPEFLTYFQNEAQLEKSRLLSDRFSAERPKGSFSTLEIQRTEQGDSAMYLCASSHPRSAFQEKLFFGSGTQLSVL.

This rearrangement joins TRBV7-9 to TRBJ2-2, with unresolved D. Germline values: CDR1 SEHNR, CDR2 FQNEAQ (reference sequence). The CDR3 is 15 amino acids. V lost 9 bases, J lost 6 bases, and 20 bases lay in between. CDR3 nucleotides: TGTGCCAGTCCGCTGATGATGAGGTTTTCCGGGGAGCTGTTTTTT. It codes for CASPLMMRFSGELFF.

The V call is TRBV28, the J call TRBJ2-6; a possible D gene is TRBD1 (6 bases). The CDR3 sequence is 17 residues long. Germline CDR1 MDHEN, CDR2 SYDVKM. The V gene lost 7 bases and the J gene lost 4 bases, with 20 bases spanning the gap. CDR3 amino acids: CASTSGRIDRGANVLTF. The CDR3 DNA follows: TGTGCCAGCACTTCCGGACGGATCGACAGGGGGGCCAACGTCCTGACTTTC.

The rearrangement uses TRBV5-8 and TRBJ2-2; 7 bases match TRBD2. The CDR3 is made up of 16 amino acids. Trimming removed 3 bases from V and 5 bases from J; junction bases left unmatched: 10. Germline loops: CDR1 SGHTS, CDR2 YDEGEE. The CDR3 protein is CASSYTREAVTGELFF. In DNA form, the CDR3 reads TGTGCCAGCAGCTACACTCGGGAGGCCGTGACCGGGGAGCTGTTTTTT.

This clone was detected many times. The chain joins TRBV11-2 to TRBJ2-5, with 9 bases that match TRBD2. Germline assignment: CDR1 SGHAT and CDR2 FQNNGV. CDR3 length: 16 amino acids. V gave up 5 bases and J gave up 4 bases; unmatched junction bases: 11. The CDR3: CASSPALAGQLETQYF. As DNA, the CDR3 is TGTGCCAGCAGCCCCGCCCTAGCGGGACAGCTAGAGACCCAGTACTTC.

Details on this clone: The sample contains more than one DNA sequence encoding this CDR3. The V call is TRBV9, the J call TRBJ2-7; no definite D call. The CDR3 spans 14 residues. V was pared by 4 bases and J by 0 bases, with 11 bases between. Germline CDR1 and CDR2: SGDLS and YYNGEE. CDR3 DNA: TGTGCCAGCAGCCCACGGCTTTTCTCCTACGAGCAGTACTTC. Protein product: CASSPRLFSYEQYF.

The chain employs TRBV29-1 and TRBJ2-7; D remains unclear. Per germline, CDR1 SQVTM and CDR2 ANQGSEA. The V end was cut by 5 bases, the J end by 2 bases, with 16 bases between. The CDR3 contains 14 residues. The CDR3 DNA reads TGCAGCGTTAAGGGCCCCGAACTGACCTACGAGCAGTACTTC. This codes for CSVKGPELTYEQYF.

CDR3 DNA sequence: TGCGCCAGCAGCTTAGTGGTGGGAACCGGGGAGCTGTTTTTT. Residues: CASSLVVGTGELFF. The rearrangement uses TRBV5-1 and TRBJ2-2; D remains ambiguous. Germline CDR1 SGHRS, CDR2 YFSETQ. Trimming took off 2 bases at V and 5 bases at J, with 10 bases between the two ends. There are 14 residues in the CDR3.

This rearrangement joins TRBV7-9 to TRBJ2-3; TRBD2 might be the D (6 bases). Trimming stripped 4 bases from V and 2 bases from J, with 16 bases between. In germline, CDR1 is SEHNR, CDR2 FQNEAQ (reference sequence). This CDR3 has 16 residues. CDR3 protein: CASSSRDLRLTDTQYF. The CDR3 DNA reads as TGTGCCAGCAGCTCGCGGGACCTCAGACTCACAGATACGCAGTATTTT. Together with reference TRBV7-9 and TRBJ2-3, the CDR3 gives the full variable domain: DTGVSQNPRHKITKRGQNVTFRCDPISEHNRLYWYRQTLGQGPEFLTYFQNEAQLEKSRLLSDRFSAERPKGSFSTLEIQRTEQGDSAMYLCASSSRDLRLTDTQYFGPGTRLTVL.

The rearrangement joins TRBV27 to TRBJ2-5, with D perhaps matching TRBD2 (5 bases). The V gene lost 9 bases and the J gene lost 4 bases, with 21 bases spanning the gap. The CDR3 loop spans 15 amino acids. CDR1 is MNHEY, CDR2 SMNVEV, per germline (reference sequence). The CDR3 reads CASITRLPVRETQYF. The CDR3 coding sequence is TGTGCCAGTATAACACGACTACCGGTCAGAGAGACCCAGTACTTC.